The clone carrying this TCR beta chain was counted between two and nine times. Its specificity is unknown. Stated treatment: over 15 received Ad26.COV2.S at low or high dose, single or two shots; about 5 received placebo; per-sample allocation not given. Samples were taken on day 63 after the first vaccine or placebo injection. Boston provided a donor who was an adult aged 18-55 years. Assay: immunoSEQ multiplex PCR; the TCRdb copy retains only in-frame clones and omits some. Altogether approximately 240,000 clones are present, around 87% being singletons, with the ten largest covering about 10%. The CDR3 runs 15 residues. The data derive from a study of Ad26.COV2.S vaccination and SARS-CoV-2 variants. Study outcomes and limitations: Compared with placebo recipients, vaccine recipients had higher spike-specific TCR breadth.

This rearrangement joins TRBV12-1 to TRBJ1-1. TRBV12-1 is assigned pseudogene status. The sequences come from peripheral blood, collected in a trial of Ad26.COV2.S vaccine versus placebo. The receptor was derived from a person between 18 and 60 years old who received the Ad26.COV2.S COVID-19 vaccine or a placebo. The CDR3 protein is CASRYHEGSFTEAFF. The CDR3 DNA reads TGTGCCAGCAGATACCACGAGGGGTCCTTTACTGAAGCTTTCTTT.